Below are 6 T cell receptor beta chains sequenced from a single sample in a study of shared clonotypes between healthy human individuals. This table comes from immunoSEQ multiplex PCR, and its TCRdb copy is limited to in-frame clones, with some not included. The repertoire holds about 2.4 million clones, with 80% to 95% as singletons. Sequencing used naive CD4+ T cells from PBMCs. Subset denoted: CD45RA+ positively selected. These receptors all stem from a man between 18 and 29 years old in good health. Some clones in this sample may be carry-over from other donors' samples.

DNA for the CDR3: TGTGCCAGCACCCGAGGCCCAAGGAACACTGAAGCTTTCTTT. Translation: CASTRGPRNTEAFF. This chain joins TRBV6-5 and TRBJ1-1, with no clear D. V was shortened by 7 bases and J by 1 base, with 13 bases between the two germline ends. The CDR3 sequence is 14 residues long. Germline V lookup: CDR1 MNHEY, CDR2 SVGAGI.

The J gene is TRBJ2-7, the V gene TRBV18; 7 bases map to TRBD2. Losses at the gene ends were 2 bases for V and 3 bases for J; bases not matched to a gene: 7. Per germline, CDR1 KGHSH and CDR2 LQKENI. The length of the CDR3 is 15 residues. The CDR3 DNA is TGTGCCAGCTCACCATCTGGGGGAGGGGACTACGAGCAGTACTTC. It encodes CASSPSGGGDYEQYF.

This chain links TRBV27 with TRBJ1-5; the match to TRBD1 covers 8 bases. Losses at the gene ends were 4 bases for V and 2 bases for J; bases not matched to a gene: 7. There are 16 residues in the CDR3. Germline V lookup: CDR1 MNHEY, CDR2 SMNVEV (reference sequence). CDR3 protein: CASSSSTGAGNQPQHF. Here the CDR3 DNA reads TGTGCCAGCAGTTCGTCGACAGGGGCGGGCAATCAGCCCCAGCATTTT.

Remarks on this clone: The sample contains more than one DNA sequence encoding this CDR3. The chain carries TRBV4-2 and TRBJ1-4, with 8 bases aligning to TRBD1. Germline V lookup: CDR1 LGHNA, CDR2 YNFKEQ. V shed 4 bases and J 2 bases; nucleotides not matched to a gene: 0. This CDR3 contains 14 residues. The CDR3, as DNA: TGTGCCAGCAGCCGGGACAGGACTAATGAAAAACTGTTTTTT. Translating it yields CASSRDRTNEKLFF.

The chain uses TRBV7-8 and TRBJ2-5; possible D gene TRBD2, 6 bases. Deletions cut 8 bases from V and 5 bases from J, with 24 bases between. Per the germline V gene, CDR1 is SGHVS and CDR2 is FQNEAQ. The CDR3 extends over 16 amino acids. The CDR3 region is CASPPLLAARRETQYF. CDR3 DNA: TGTGCCAGCCCCCCCTTGTTAGCGGCCCGTCGGGAGACCCAGTACTTC.

The CDR3 coding sequence is TGTGCCAGCAGTTTATCAGGGCTGGTCAATCAGCCCCAGCATTTT. Translation: CASSLSGLVNQPQHF. The genes are TRBV27 and TRBJ1-5; D is unresolved. The germline V gene has CDR1 MNHEY and CDR2 SMNVEV (reference sequence). CDR3 length: 15 amino acids. Between the trimmed V and J ends, which lost 0 bases and 3 bases, there was a span of 9 bases.